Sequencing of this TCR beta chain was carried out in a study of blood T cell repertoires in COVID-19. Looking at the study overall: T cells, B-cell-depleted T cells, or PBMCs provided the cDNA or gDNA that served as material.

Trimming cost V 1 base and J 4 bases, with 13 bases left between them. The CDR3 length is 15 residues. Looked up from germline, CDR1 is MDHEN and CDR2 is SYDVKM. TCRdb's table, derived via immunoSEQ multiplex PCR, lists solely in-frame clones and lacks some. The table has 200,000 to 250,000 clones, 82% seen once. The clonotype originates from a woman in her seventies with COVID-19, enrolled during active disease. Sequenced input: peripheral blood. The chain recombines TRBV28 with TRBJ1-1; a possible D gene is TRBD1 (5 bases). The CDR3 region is CASSLSGQASTEAFF. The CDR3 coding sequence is TGTGCCAGCAGTTTATCAGGACAAGCCTCCACTGAAGCTTTCTTT.